This T cell receptor beta chain was observed in a study of T-cell reconstitution after alpha-beta-depleted transplantation in children. In its sample, this clonotype was seen many times. CDR3 length: 15 amino acids. Trimming stripped 3 bases from V and 4 bases from J, with 15 bases between. CDR1 and CDR2 from the germline V gene are KGHSH and LQKENI. Unique molecular identifiers were incorporated during preparation of the TCRbeta library. One entry per CDR3 protein, called by TCRdb with MiXCR from the PCR reads. The sample consists of about 230,000 distinct CDR3 sequences, about a tenth of them appearing once.

The receptor was isolated from a human donor who donated a stem cell graft to a child with acute lymphoblastic leukemia. This chain uses TRBV18 with TRBJ1-1; D unresolved. The material sequenced was PBMCs from the stem cell graft donor, taken from the stem cell graft. CDR3 amino acids: CASSPSGSWGTEAFF. CDR3 coding DNA: TGTGCCAGCTCACCTAGTGGCTCCTGGGGCACTGAAGCTTTCTTT. Drawing the rest from reference TRBV18 and TRBJ1-1, the complete variable domain is NAGVMQNPRHLVRRRGQEARLRCSPMKGHSHVYWYRQLPEEGLKFMVYLQKENIIDESGMPKERFSAEFPKEGPSILRIQQVVRGDSAAYFCASSPSGSWGTEAFFGQGTRLTVV.